This TCR beta chain was sequenced in a study of cytotoxic CD8 clonotypes in ibrutinib-treated CLL. Study as a whole: Partial response occurred in approximately 25 patients and complete response in 2; at median approximately 68 months, around 14 remained remitted and some 12 progressed. Whole-study findings and limits: Baseline levels were approached again at progression, after clonality had risen at ibrutinib response.

Details on this clone: Its antigen is not identified.

This CDR3 comprises 17 residues. Per germline, CDR1 GTSNPN and CDR2 SVGIG (reference sequence). Trimming pared 3 bases from V and 0 bases from J, leaving 18 bases between. Deep sequencing aimed at 1 in 200,000 to 1 in 1 million T cells' resolution. Data came from immunoSEQ multiplex PCR; TCRdb stores just in-frame clones and leaves some out. There are tens of thousands of clones in the sample; roughly 72% occur only once, and under 6% lies in the top ten. The receptor was isolated from a human donor with chronic lymphocytic leukemia. The material sequenced was PBMCs, taken after 12 months of ibrutinib treatment. The J gene is TRBJ2-4, the V gene TRBV30; D remains ambiguous. CDR3 sequence: CAWSALRTLLAKNIQYF. CDR3 in DNA: TGTGCCTGGAGCGCGCTCCGAACTCTACTAGCCAAAAACATTCAGTACTTC. Complete variable domain (other parts from reference TRBV30 and TRBJ2-4): SQTIHQWPATLVQPVGSPLSLECTVEGTSNPNLYWYRQAAGRGLQLLFYSVGIGQISSEVPQNLSASRPQDRQFILSSKKLLLSDSGFYLCAWSALRTLLAKNIQYFGAGTRLSVL.